This T cell receptor (beta chain) was sequenced for a study of tissue T cells after allogeneic stem cell transplantation. Overall study results and limits: Tissue-detected TCR repertoire was only partly captured by blood and spleen T cells. Anatomically similar tissues had similar TCR repertoires within each patient.

This sample's time point: mouse harvest day 14 after allogeneic transplant. The graft held 10^6 splenic CD5+ T cells and 10^7 T-cell-depleted bone marrow cells. Tissues came from B6→BALB/c major-mismatch GVHD mice at day 7 or 14. V lost 1 base and J lost 1, with 15 bases in between. There are 16 residues in the CDR3. Germline-derived CDR1 and CDR2 are GFQATS and STVNSAI. Sequencing of TCRbeta CDR3 at survey depth gave sequences and template counts. Produced via immunoSEQ multiplex PCR; TCRdb's table is partial and in-frame only. The sample shows 3,500 to 5,500 clones, approximately 49% of them seen only once. On this clone itself: No antigen is known for it. Genes and germline come from the mouse. The read gets to within 1 residue of the CDR3 end, and the germline J gene fills in the rest.

Sequencing used lymph node tissue. V and J are TRBV20 and TRBJ2-4; weak D call: TRBD1 (5 bases). The receptor was derived from a female BALB/c mouse given C57BL/6 T cells with graft-versus-host disease after an allogeneic hematopoietic cell transplant. CDR3 DNA (partial): TGTGGTGCTAGGGGAGGCAGGGAAGTGGGTCAAAACACCTTGTAC. Amino acids: CGARGGREVGQNTLY. The whole CDR3 region reads CGARGGREVGQNTLYF.